This TCR beta chain was sequenced in a study of cytomegalovirus exposure and HLA in healthy donors. A multiplex PCR was run with 60 Vbeta primers and 13 Jbeta primers. Libraries were prepared by immunoSEQ multiplex PCR; TCRdb keeps only in-frame clonotypes and omits some of them. The table records about 120,000 clones, just over 15% of them present only once. Donors showed nominal health when sampled, although they likely had unrecorded immune exposures. The germline V gene has CDR1 MNHEY and CDR2 SVGAGI. V was cut by 6 bases and J by 5 bases, with 13 bases left in between. This CDR3 comprises 13 residues. On this clone itself: What it recognizes is unknown.

Findings and caveats of the study: The study dropped some indistinguishable V segments, TRBV6-2 and TRBV6-3 among them.

Specimen: PBMCs. The TCR originated in a woman aged 18-29 years in good health and CMV-seronegative. This chain links TRBV6-5 with TRBJ2-5, with D maybe TRBD1 (6 bases). The CDR3 sequence is CASSLGTFETQYF. The CDR3 DNA follows: TGTGCCAGCAGCCTTGGGACATTCGAGACCCAGTACTTC.